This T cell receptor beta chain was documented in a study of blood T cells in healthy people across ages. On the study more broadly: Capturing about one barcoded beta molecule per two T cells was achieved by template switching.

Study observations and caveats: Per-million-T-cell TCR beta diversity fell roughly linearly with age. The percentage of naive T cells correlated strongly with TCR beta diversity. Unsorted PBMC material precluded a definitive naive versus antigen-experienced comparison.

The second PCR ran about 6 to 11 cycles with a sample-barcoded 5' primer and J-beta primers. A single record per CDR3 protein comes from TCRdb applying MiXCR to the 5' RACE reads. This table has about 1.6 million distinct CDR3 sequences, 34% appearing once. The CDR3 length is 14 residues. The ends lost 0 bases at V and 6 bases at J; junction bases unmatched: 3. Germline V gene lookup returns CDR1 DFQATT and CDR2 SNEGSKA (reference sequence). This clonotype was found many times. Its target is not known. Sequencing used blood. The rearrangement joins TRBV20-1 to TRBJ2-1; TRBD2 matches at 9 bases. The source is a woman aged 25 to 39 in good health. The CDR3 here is CSARDEREVNEQFF. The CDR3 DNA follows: TGCAGTGCTAGAGACGAGCGGGAGGTCAATGAGCAGTTCTTC.